These 25 T cell receptor beta chains share one sample of origin, sequenced in a study of T-cell memory formation after mild COVID-19. TCRdb recomputed calls from the 5' RACE reads with MiXCR, one row per CDR3 protein. The data hold approximately 350,000 distinct CDR3 sequences, with around 13% observed a single time. Input material: PBMCs or a T cell subset sorted from them (not recorded which). The source is a man aged 18 to 30 who had mild COVID-19 (a few samples of this study predate the infection). Cell type and time point are not known.

This rearrangement joins TRBV4-3 to TRBJ2-7; TRBD1 or TRBD2 may be the D gene (6 bases each). CDR1 and CDR2 (germline): LGHNA, YSLEER. Trimming took 5 bases from V and 3 from J, leaving 17 bases between them. CDR3 length equals 15 residues. CDR3 coding DNA: TGCGCCAGCAGCTCCCAAGGGGGGCAGTACTACGAGCAGTACTTC. Protein sequence: CASSSQGGQYYEQYF.

This clonotype was recorded many times. One junction end disagrees with the germline gene, perhaps due to a read error. The chain couples TRBV4-1 to TRBJ2-5; 8 bases align to TRBD2. The CDR3 spans 13 residues. The germline V gene encodes CDR1 MGHRA and CDR2 YSYEKL. The chain's CDR3 is CASSQDPLAGILF. Here the CDR3 DNA reads TGCGCCAGCAGCCAAGATCCGCTAGCGGGTATCTTATTC.

Comments on this clonotype: An end of the junction does not agree with germline; a read error may underlie this. The J gene is TRBJ2-1, the V gene TRBV3-1, with D possibly TRBD2 on 5 matching bases. CDR3 size: 10 residues. Per the germline V gene, CDR1 is LGHDT and CDR2 is YNNKEL (reference sequence). The CDR3 bases are TGTACCAGCGGTATTTGGGAGCAGTTCTTC. Translating it yields CTSGIWEQFF.

The table lists this clonotype with a few counts. The chain links TRBV7-8 to TRBJ1-4; D possibly corresponds to TRBD1 (5 bases). Trimming took 5 bases from V and 5 from J, leaving 15 bases between them. The CDR3 extends over 15 amino acids. In germline, CDR1 is SGHVS, CDR2 FQNEAQ. CDR3 sequence: CASSPGGGGNEKLFF. The DNA of the CDR3 is TGTGCCAGCAGCCCCGGTGGGGGAGGAAATGAAAAACTGTTTTTT.

This chain links TRBV30 with TRBJ1-1; tentative D call: TRBD1 (6 bases). Trimming shortened V by 7 bases and J by 0 bases, and 15 bases separated the two germline ends. Germline loops: CDR1 GTSNPN, CDR2 SVGIG (reference sequence). This CDR3 comprises 14 residues. CDR3 protein: CASWGGHLNTEAFF. DNA of the CDR3: TGTGCCTCTTGGGGGGGACACCTGAACACTGAAGCTTTCTTT.

This clonotype was seen repeatedly, ten times or more. The chain is built from TRBV27 and TRBJ2-3, with TRBD2 matching over 7 bases. J lost 0 bases, V lost 0 bases, and 3 bases had no gene match. This CDR3 spans 16 amino acids. Germline CDR1 reads MNHEY; CDR2 reads SMNVEV (reference sequence). In nucleotides, the CDR3 is TGTGCCAGCAGTTTATCGAGCGGGGATAGCACAGATACGCAGTATTTT. As protein: CASSLSSGDSTDTQYF.

The V gene is TRBV10-3, the J gene TRBJ1-2; D might be TRBD1 (6 bases). Germline V CDR1 and CDR2: ENHRY, SYGVKD. The V and J ends lost 5 bases and 0 bases respectively, with 10 bases between them. The CDR3 runs to 14 residues. CDR3 bases: TGTGCCATCAGTTCTACAGGGTCTAACTATGGCTACACCTTC. Protein sequence: CAISSTGSNYGYTF.

The CDR3 DNA reads as TGCGCCAGCAGCCAACCAACCCGGCAGATCAAAAACATTCAGTACTTC. Protein sequence: CASSQPTRQIKNIQYF. The rearrangement uses TRBV4-1 and TRBJ2-4, with no clear D. CDR1 is MGHRA, CDR2 YSYEKL, per germline. This CDR3 is 16 amino acids long. Trimming left V 2 bases short and J 3 bases short, with 14 bases between.

This clonotype appeared a few times. This sequence may be a read error, since a much larger clone differs from it by one base. The CDR3 loop reads CASSFGRGNTEAFF. CDR3 coding DNA: TGTGCCAGCAGTTTCGGCAGGGGGAACACTGAAGCTTTCTTT. The gene calls are TRBV6-5 and TRBJ1-1, with D perhaps matching TRBD1 (6 bases). This CDR3 contains 14 residues. Trimming pared 4 bases from V and 1 base from J, leaving 10 bases between. From germline, CDR1 is MNHEY and CDR2 SVGAGI.

Only a few counts were recorded for this clonotype. The rearrangement uses TRBV7-8 and TRBJ2-5; D is uncertain. Trimming shortened V by 5 bases and J by 4 bases, and 11 bases separated the two germline ends. The CDR3 is made up of 13 amino acids. CDR1 and CDR2 from the germline V gene are SGHVS and FQNEAQ. CDR3 DNA sequence: TGTGCCAGCAGCCCGGACCCCGGAGAGACCCAGTACTTC. This gives the protein CASSPDPGETQYF. The full variable domain, rest sourced from reference TRBV7-8 and TRBJ2-5, is GAGVSQSPRYKVAKRGQDVALRCDPISGHVSLFWYQQALGQGPEFLTYFQNEAQLDKSGLPSDRFFAERPEGSVSTLKIQRTQQEDSAVYLCASSPDPGETQYFGPGTRLLVL.

This clonotype was observed a single time. V usage is TRBV18 and J usage is TRBJ2-1; 14 nucleotides agree with TRBD2. The CDR3 spans 15 residues. Germline V CDR1 and CDR2: KGHSH, LQKENI. J gave up 8 bases and V 3 bases, and 3 bases lay outside the gene matches. CDR3 nucleotide sequence: TGTGCCAGCTCACCTACGACTAGCGGGGGGGATGAGCAGTTCTTC. Protein sequence: CASSPTTSGGDEQFF.

The J gene is TRBJ1-5, the V gene TRBV6-2 or TRBV6-3; no clear D. The CDR3 contains 17 residues. Trimming removed 4 bases at V and 0 bases at J, with 16 bases between. Germline-derived CDR1 and CDR2 are MNHEY and SVGEGT. The CDR3 spells CASSFRGVAYSNQPQHF. As DNA, the CDR3 is TGTGCCAGCAGTTTTCGAGGAGTGGCTTATAGCAATCAGCCCCAGCATTTT.

V and J are TRBV6-5 and TRBJ2-7; D may match TRBD1 or TRBD2 (6 bases each). Germline V CDR1 and CDR2: MNHEY, SVGAGI. The CDR3 has 14 amino acids. Trimming left V 2 bases short and J 6 bases short, with 14 bases between. This CDR3 reads CASSYDPGGGEQYF. CDR3 DNA sequence: TGTGCCAGCAGTTACGACCCCGGGGGCGGCGAGCAGTACTTC.

This chain joins TRBV12-3 or TRBV12-4 and TRBJ1-6; no reliable D call. This CDR3 contains 18 residues. Deletions cut 2 bases from V and 4 bases from J, with 18 bases between. The CDR3 DNA is TGTGCCAGCAGTTTAAGTCCGGCCTACAGCTCATATAATTCACCCCTCCACTTT. It yields the protein CASSLSPAYSSYNSPLHF.

The chain has TRBV9 and TRBJ2-2; D possibly uses TRBD1 or TRBD2 (5 bases each). Deletions cut 5 bases from V and 6 bases from J, with 14 bases between. The CDR3 spans 14 residues. CDR1 is SGDLS and CDR2 is YYNGEE in the germline V gene. The CDR3 here is CASRGLGVPGELFF. The CDR3 coding sequence is TGTGCCAGCAGGGGTCTGGGGGTGCCCGGGGAGCTGTTTTTT. The full variable domain, completed using reference TRBV9 and TRBJ2-2, is DSGVTQTPKHLITATGQRVTLRCSPRSGDLSVYWYQQSLDQGLQFLIQYYNGEERAKGNILERFSAQQFPDLHSELNLSSLELGDSALYFCASRGLGVPGELFFGEGSRLTVL.

This clonotype has just one count. The rearrangement uses TRBV7-2 and TRBJ1-3; D call uncertain. The CDR3 runs to 14 residues. V gave up 4 bases and J gave up 1 base, with 8 bases separating them. CDR1 and CDR2 (germline): SGHTA, FQGNSA. The CDR3: CASSWRESGNTIYF. The DNA of the CDR3 is TGTGCCAGCAGCTGGAGGGAGTCTGGAAACACCATATATTTT.

The J gene is TRBJ1-1, the V gene TRBV20-1, with D tentatively TRBD1 (5 bases). The germline V gene has CDR1 DFQATT and CDR2 SNEGSKA (reference sequence). V was shortened by 2 bases and J by 10 bases, with 17 bases between the two germline ends. The CDR3 length is 13 residues. The CDR3 DNA is TGCAGTGCTAGATCCGCCAGGGAGCGCAGAGCTTTCTTT. Translating it yields CSARSARERRAFF.

J is TRBJ1-6 and V is TRBV28, with 10 bases lining up with TRBD1. The CDR3 is 15 amino acids. Germline lookup yields CDR1 MDHEN and CDR2 SYDVKM. The V gene end was trimmed by 3 bases and the J gene end by 6 bases; junction bases not matched to a gene: 2. The CDR3 sequence is CASSLGTGVNSPLHF. CDR3 DNA: TGTGCCAGCAGTTTGGGGACAGGGGTTAATTCACCCCTCCACTTT. The complete variable domain, with remaining parts taken from reference TRBV28 and TRBJ1-6, reads DVKVTQSSRYLVKRTGEKVFLECVQDMDHENMFWYRQDPGLGLRLIYFSYDVKMKEKGDIPEGYSVSREKKERFSLILESASTNQTSMYLCASSLGTGVNSPLHFGNGTRLTVT.

This clonotype was seen repeatedly, ten times or more. The J gene is TRBJ2-3, the V gene TRBV7-2; no clear D gene. Trimming removed 4 bases from V and 5 bases from J, with 4 bases in between. Looked up from germline, CDR1 is SGHTA and CDR2 is FQGNSA. This CDR3 comprises 11 residues. This chain's CDR3 is CASSSRDTQYF. The CDR3 region has the DNA TGTGCCAGCAGCTCCAGAGATACGCAGTATTTT.

This clonotype has only a few counts. CDR3 residues: CASSQDMTSGGAAEQFF. CDR3 DNA: TGCGCCAGCAGCCAAGATATGACTAGCGGGGGGGCCGCTGAGCAGTTCTTC. The rearrangement joins TRBV4-3 to TRBJ2-1, with 14 positions matching TRBD2. This CDR3 region has 17 residues. Trimming cost V 0 bases and J 9 bases; bases outside gene matches: 7. The germline gives CDR1 LGHNA, CDR2 YSLEER.

The rearrangement links TRBV7-2 to TRBJ2-3; 7 positions agree with TRBD1. Germline V gene data show CDR1 as SGHTA and CDR2 as FQGNSA. The CDR3 is made up of 16 amino acids. V trimming: 5 bases; J trimming: 1 base; junction bases outside the gene matches: 9. The CDR3 bases are TGTGCCAGCAGCCCAACACAGGGGCTTGGCACAGATACGCAGTATTTT. Translation: CASSPTQGLGTDTQYF. Full variable domain (outside the CDR3, taken from reference TRBV7-2 and TRBJ2-3): GAGVSQSPSNKVTEKGKDVELRCDPISGHTALYWYRQSLGQGLEFLIYFQGNSAPDKSGLPSDRFSAERTGGSVSTLTIQRTQQEDSAVYLCASSPTQGLGTDTQYFGPGTRLTVL.

This clonotype has more than one count but fewer than ten. DNA for the CDR3: TGTGCCAGCAGCGCCATTGGAGAGCAACTAGGGGTGCAAGAGACCCAGTACTTC. Translation gives CASSAIGEQLGVQETQYF. The chain is built from TRBV5-6 and TRBJ2-5; D might be TRBD1 or TRBD2, each matching 5 bases. In germline, CDR1 is SGHDT, CDR2 YYEEEE. Deletions cut 4 bases from V and 2 bases from J, with 24 bases between. The CDR3 sequence is 18 residues long.

This clonotype was picked up a small number of times. CDR3 sequence reads: CASSRTGADGELFF. CDR3 sequence (DNA): TGTGCCAGCAGCCGTACAGGGGCCGACGGGGAGCTGTTTTTT. The chain couples TRBV7-9 to TRBJ2-2, with 7 positions matching TRBD1. The trim removed 5 bases at V and 7 bases at J, leaving 7 bases unmatched. This CDR3 contains 14 residues. The V gene's germline CDR1 is SEHNR and CDR2 FQNEAQ (reference sequence).

There are a few counts of this clonotype. V and J are TRBV4-1 and TRBJ1-1; D possibly corresponds to TRBD1 (6 bases). V lost 4 bases to trimming and J lost 6 bases, with 15 bases between them. From germline, CDR1 is MGHRA and CDR2 YSYEKL. This CDR3 is built from 14 residues. The DNA of the CDR3 is TGCGCCAGCAGCCGCATCCGGGACATCCCTGAAGCTTTCTTT. Translation gives CASSRIRDIPEAFF.

This clonotype was detected a few times. The chain links TRBV20-1 to TRBJ1-1, with D possibly TRBD1 on 6 matching bases. The CDR3 sequence is 13 residues long. The germline V gene has CDR1 DFQATT and CDR2 SNEGSKA (reference sequence). The V gene lost 3 bases and the J gene lost 5 bases, with 13 bases spanning the gap. The CDR3 loop reads CSARTTGSTEAFF. Here the CDR3 DNA reads TGCAGTGCTAGGACCACAGGGTCTACTGAAGCTTTCTTT.